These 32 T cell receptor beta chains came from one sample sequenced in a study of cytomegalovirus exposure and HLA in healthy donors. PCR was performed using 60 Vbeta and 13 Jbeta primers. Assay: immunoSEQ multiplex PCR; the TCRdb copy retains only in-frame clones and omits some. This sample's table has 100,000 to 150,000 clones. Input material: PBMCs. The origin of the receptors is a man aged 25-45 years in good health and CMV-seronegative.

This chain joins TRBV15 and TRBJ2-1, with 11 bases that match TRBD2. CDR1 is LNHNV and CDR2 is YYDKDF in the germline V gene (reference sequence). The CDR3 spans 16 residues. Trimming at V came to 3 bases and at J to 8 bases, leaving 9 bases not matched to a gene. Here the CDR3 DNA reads TGTGCCACCAGCAGTCAAGTAGCGGGAGGGCCGGATGAGCAGTTCTTC. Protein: CATSSQVAGGPDEQFF.

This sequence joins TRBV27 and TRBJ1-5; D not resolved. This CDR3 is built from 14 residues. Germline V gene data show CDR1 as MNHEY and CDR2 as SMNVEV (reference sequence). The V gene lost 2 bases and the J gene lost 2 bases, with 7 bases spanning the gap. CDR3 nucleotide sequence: TGTGCCAGCAGTTTAGGAGGTGGCAATCAGCCCCAGCATTTT. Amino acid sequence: CASSLGGGNQPQHF.

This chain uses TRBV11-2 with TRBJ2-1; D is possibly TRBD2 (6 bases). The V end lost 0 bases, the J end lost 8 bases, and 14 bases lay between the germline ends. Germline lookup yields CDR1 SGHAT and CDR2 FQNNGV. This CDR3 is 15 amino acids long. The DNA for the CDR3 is TGTGCCAGCAGCTTAGATCCCGGTCTAGCGTATGAGCAGTTCTTC. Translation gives CASSLDPGLAYEQFF.

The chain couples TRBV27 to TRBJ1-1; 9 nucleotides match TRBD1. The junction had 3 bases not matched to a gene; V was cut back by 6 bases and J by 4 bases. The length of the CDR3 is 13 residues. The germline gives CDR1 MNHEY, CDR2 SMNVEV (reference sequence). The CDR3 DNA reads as TGTGCCAGCAGAGAGACAGGGGGCACTGAAGCTTTCTTT. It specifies CASRETGGTEAFF.

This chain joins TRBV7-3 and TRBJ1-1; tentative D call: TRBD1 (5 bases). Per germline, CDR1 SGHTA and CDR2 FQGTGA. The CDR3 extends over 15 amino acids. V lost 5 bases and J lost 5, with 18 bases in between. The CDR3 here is CASSLLKRRGTEAFF. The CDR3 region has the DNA TGTGCCAGCAGCCTCTTAAAACGTAGGGGTACTGAAGCTTTCTTT.

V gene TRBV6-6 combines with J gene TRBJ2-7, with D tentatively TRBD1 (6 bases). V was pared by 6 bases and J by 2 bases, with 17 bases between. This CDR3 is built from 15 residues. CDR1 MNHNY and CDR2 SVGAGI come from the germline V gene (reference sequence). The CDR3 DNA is TGTGCCAGCAGCCCACTCCGGGACATTCCCTACGAGCAGTACTTC. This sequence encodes CASSPLRDIPYEQYF.

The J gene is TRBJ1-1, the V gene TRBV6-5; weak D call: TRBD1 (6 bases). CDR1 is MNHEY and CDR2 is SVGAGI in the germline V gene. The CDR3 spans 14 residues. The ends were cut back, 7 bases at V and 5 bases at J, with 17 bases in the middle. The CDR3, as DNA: TGTGCCAGCAACGAAGAGGGGGGGAGTACTGAAGCTTTCTTT. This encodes CASNEEGGSTEAFF.

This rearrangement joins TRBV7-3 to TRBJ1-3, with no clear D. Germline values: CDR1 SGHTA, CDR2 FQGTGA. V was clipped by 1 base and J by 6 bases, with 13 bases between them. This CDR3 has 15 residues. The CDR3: CASSLIPESVNTIYF. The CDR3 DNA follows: TGTGCCAGCAGCTTAATTCCAGAATCCGTAAACACCATATATTTT.

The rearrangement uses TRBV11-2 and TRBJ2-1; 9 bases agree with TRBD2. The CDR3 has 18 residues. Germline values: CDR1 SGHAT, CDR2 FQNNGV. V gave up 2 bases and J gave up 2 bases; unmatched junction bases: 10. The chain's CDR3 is CASSLTLAGIPPYNEQFF. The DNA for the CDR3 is TGTGCCAGCAGCTTAACCCTAGCGGGGATCCCCCCCTACAATGAGCAGTTCTTC. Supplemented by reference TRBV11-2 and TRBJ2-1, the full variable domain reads EAGVAQSPRYKIIEKRQSVAFWCNPISGHATLYWYQQILGQGPKLLIQFQNNGVVDDSQLPKDRFSAERLKGVDSTLKIQPAKLEDSAVYLCASSLTLAGIPPYNEQFFGPGTRLTVL.

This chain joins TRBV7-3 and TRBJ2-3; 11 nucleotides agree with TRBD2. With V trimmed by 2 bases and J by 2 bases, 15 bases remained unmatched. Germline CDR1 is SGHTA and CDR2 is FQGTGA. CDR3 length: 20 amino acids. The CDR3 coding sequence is TGTGCCAGCAGCTTAGTGGGGACTAGCGGAGTGGGTACCCTCACAGATACGCAGTATTTT. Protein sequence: CASSLVGTSGVGTLTDTQYF.

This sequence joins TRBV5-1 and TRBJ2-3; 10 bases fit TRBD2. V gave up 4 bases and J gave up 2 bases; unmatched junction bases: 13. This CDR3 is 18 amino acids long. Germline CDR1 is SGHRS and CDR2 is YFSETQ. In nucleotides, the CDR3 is TGCGCCAGCAGCCTAAACCCGGGACTAGCGATAGCCACAGATACGCAGTATTTT. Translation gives CASSLNPGLAIATDTQYF.

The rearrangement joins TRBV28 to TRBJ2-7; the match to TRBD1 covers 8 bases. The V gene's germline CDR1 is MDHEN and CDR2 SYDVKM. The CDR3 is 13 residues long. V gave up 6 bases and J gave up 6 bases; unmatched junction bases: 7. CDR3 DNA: TGTGCCAGCAGGGGGCAGGGGGCTGGCGAGCAGTACTTC. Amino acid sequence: CASRGQGAGEQYF.

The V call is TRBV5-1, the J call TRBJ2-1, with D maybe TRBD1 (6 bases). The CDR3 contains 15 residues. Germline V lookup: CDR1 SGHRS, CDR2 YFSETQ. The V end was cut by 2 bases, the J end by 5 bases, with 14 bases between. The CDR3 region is CASSFRGQINNEQFF. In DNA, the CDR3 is TGCGCCAGCAGCTTTCGGGGACAAATAAACAATGAGCAGTTCTTC.

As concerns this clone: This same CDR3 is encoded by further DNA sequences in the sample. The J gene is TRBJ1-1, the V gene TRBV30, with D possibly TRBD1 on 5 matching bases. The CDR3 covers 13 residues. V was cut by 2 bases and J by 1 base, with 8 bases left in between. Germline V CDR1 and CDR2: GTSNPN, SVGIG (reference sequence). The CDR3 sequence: CAWSPTGNTEAFF. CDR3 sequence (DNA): TGTGCCTGGAGTCCCACAGGGAACACTGAAGCTTTCTTT.

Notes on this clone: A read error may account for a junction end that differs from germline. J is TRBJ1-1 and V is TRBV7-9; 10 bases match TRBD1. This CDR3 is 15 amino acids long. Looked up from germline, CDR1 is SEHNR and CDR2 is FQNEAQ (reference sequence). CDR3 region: CASSLAGQGYTEAFF. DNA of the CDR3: TGTGCCAGCAGCCTAGCGGGACAGGGGTACACTGAAGCTTTCTTT. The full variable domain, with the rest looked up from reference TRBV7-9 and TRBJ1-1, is DTGVSQNPRHKITKRGQNVTFRCDPISEHNRLYWYRQTLGQGPEFLTYFQNEAQLEKSRLLSDRFSAERPKGSFSTLEIQRTEQGDSAMYLCASSLAGQGYTEAFFGQGTRLTVV.

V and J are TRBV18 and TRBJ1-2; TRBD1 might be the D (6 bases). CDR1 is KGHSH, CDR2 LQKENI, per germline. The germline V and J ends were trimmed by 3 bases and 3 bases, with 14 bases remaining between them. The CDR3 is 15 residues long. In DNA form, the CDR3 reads TGTGCCAGCTCACCGTTGAGGGACACCTACTATGGCTACACCTTC. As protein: CASSPLRDTYYGYTF.

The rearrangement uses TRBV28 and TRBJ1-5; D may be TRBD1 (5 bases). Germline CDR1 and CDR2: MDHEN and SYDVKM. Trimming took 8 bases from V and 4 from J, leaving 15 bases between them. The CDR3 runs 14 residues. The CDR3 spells CASVGGNWNQPQHF. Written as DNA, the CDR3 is TGTGCCAGCGTGGGGGGGAATTGGAATCAGCCCCAGCATTTT.

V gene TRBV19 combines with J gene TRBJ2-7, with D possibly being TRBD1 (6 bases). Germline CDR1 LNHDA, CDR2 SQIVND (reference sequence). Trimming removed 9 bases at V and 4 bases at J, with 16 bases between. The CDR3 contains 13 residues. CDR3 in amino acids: CASNRQVGYEQYF. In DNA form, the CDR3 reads TGTGCCAGCAATAGACAGGTGGGTTACGAGCAGTACTTC.

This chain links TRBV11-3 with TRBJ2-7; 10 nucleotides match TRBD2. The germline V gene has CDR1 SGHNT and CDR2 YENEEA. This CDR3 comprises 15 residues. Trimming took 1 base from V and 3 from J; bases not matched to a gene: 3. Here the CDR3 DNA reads TGTGCCAGCAGCTTAGGGGCTAGCGGGAGCTACGAGCAGTACTTC. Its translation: CASSLGASGSYEQYF.

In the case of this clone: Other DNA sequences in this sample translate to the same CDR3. The CDR3 is CASSLGTDSNQPQHF. CDR3 DNA sequence: TGTGCCAGCAGCTTGGGGACAGACTCCAATCAGCCCCAGCATTTT. The chain carries TRBV7-2 and TRBJ1-5; 7 bases fit TRBD1. Germline CDR1 and CDR2: SGHTA and FQGNSA. Losses at the gene ends were 3 bases for V and 3 bases for J; bases not matched to a gene: 5. This CDR3 is 15 amino acids long. Variable domain in full (rest from reference TRBV7-2 and TRBJ1-5): GAGVSQSPSNKVTEKGKDVELRCDPISGHTALYWYRQSLGQGLEFLIYFQGNSAPDKSGLPSDRFSAERTGGSVSTLTIQRTQQEDSAVYLCASSLGTDSNQPQHFGDGTRLSIL.

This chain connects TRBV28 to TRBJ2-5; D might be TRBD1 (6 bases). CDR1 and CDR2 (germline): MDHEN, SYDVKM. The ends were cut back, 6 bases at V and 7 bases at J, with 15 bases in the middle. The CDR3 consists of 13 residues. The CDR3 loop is CASRTTGTGTQYF. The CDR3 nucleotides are TGTGCCAGCAGAACCACAGGGACCGGGACCCAGTACTTC. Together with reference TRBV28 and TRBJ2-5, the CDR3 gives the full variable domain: DVKVTQSSRYLVKRTGEKVFLECVQDMDHENMFWYRQDPGLGLRLIYFSYDVKMKEKGDIPEGYSVSREKKERFSLILESASTNQTSMYLCASRTTGTGTQYFGPGTRLLVL.

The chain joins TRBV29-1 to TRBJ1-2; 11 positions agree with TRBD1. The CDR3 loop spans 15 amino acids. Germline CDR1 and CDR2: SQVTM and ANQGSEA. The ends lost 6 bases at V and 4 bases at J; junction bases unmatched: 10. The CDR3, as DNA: TGCAGCGTACCCATGGACAGGGGGCCCTTCTATGGCTACACCTTC. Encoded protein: CSVPMDRGPFYGYTF.

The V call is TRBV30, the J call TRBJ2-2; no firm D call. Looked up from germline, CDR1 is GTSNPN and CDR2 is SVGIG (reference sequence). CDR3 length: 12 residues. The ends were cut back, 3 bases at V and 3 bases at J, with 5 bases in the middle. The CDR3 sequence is CAWSLYTGELFF. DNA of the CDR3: TGTGCCTGGAGCCTTTACACCGGGGAGCTGTTTTTT.

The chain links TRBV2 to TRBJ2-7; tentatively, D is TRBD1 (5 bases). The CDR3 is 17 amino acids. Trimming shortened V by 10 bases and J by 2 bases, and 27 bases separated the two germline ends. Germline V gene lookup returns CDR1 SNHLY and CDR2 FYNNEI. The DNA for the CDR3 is TGTGCCATCAGATCCCCGTCCTTAGGGGATATCACCTACGAGCAGTACTTC. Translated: CAIRSPSLGDITYEQYF.

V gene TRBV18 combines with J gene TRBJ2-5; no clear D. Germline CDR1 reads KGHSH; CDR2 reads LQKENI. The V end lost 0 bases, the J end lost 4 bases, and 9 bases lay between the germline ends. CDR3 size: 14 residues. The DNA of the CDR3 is TGTGCCAGCTCACCACCAGTGTCGGGAGAGACCCAGTACTTC. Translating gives CASSPPVSGETQYF.

CDR3 region: CAYTAVSSYNEQFF. Written as DNA, the CDR3 is TGTGCCTATACGGCGGTTAGCTCCTACAATGAGCAGTTCTTC. The J gene is TRBJ2-1, the V gene TRBV30; the D is unclear. V was clipped by 7 bases and J by 0 bases, with 13 bases between them. CDR3 length: 14 amino acids. CDR1 is GTSNPN and CDR2 is SVGIG in the germline V gene (reference sequence).

CDR3 sequence (DNA): TGTGCCAGCAGTTTTTACAGGGGAGATACGCAGTATTTT. It translates to CASSFYRGDTQYF. J is TRBJ2-3 and V is TRBV11-2; 7 nucleotides line up with TRBD1. Germline assignment: CDR1 SGHAT and CDR2 FQNNGV. The CDR3 contains 13 residues. The V and J ends lost 6 bases and 5 bases, in that order; junction bases with no gene match: 5.

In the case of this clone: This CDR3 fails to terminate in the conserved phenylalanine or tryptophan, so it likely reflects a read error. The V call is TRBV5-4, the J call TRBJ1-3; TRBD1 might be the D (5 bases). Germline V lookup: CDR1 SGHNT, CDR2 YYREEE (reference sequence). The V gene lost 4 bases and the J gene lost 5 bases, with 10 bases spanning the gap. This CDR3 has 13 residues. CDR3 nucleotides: TGTGCCAGCAGCCCCAAGGGGCGAAACACCATATATCTT. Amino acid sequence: CASSPKGRNTIYL.

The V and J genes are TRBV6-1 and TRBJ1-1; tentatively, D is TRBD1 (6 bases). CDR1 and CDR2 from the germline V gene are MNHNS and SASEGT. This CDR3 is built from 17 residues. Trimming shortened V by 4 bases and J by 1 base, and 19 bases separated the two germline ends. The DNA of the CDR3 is TGTGCCAGCAGTGTTTGGGGAATCAGGGGTAAGAACACTGAAGCTTTCTTT. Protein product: CASSVWGIRGKNTEAFF.

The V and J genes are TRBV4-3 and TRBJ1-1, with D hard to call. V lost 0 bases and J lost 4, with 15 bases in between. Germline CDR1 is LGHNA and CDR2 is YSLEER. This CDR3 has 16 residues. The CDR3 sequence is CASSQDPAASSTEAFF. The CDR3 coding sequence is TGCGCCAGCAGCCAAGATCCCGCCGCATCGAGCACTGAAGCTTTCTTT.

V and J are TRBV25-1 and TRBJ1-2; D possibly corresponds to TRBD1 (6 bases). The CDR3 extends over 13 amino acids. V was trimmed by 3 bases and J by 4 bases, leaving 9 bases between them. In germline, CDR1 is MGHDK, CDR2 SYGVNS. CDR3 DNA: TGTGCCAGCAGTGAGACAGGTTCCTATGGCTACACCTTC. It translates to CASSETGSYGYTF.

CDR3 nucleotide sequence: TGCAGCGCAACCCGCGGGGTCAACTATGGCTACACCTTC. Translating gives CSATRGVNYGYTF. The chain joins TRBV29-1 to TRBJ1-2; D not certain. CDR1 is SQVTM, CDR2 ANQGSEA, per germline. This CDR3 has 13 residues. The germline V and J ends were trimmed by 7 bases and 2 bases, with 14 bases remaining between them.